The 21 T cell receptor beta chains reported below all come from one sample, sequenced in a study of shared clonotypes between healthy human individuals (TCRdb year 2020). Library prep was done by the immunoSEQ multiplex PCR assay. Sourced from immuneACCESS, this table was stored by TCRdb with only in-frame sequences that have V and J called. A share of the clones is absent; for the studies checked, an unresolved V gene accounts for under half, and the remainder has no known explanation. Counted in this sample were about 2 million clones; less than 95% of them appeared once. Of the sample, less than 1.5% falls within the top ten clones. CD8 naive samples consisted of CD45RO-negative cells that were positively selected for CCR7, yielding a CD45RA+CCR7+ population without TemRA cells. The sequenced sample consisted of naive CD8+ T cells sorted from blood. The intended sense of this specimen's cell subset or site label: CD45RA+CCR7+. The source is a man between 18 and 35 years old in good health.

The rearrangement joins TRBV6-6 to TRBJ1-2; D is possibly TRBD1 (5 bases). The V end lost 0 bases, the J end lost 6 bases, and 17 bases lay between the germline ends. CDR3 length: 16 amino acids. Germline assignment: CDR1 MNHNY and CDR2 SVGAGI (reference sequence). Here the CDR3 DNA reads TGTGCCAGCAGTTACTCGGGTAGCGGGGCAAAGGATGGCTACACCTTC. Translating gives CASSYSGSGAKDGYTF.

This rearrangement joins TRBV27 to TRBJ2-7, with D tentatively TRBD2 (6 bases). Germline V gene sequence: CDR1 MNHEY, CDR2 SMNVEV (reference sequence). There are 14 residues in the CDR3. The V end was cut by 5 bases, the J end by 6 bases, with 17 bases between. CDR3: CASSPGRLVREQYF. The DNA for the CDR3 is TGTGCCAGCAGTCCCGGAAGACTAGTTCGCGAGCAGTACTTC.

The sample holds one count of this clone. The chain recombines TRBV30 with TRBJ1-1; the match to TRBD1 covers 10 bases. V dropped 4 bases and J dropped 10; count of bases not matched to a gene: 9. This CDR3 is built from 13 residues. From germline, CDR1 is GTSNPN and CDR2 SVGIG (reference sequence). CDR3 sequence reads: CAWTGTGESRAFF. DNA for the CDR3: TGTGCCTGGACCGGGACAGGGGAATCGAGAGCTTTCTTT.

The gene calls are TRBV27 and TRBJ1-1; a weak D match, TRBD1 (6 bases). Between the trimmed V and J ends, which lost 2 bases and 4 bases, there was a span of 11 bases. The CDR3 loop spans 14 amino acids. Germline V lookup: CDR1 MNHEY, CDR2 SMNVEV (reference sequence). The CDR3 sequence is CASSLTGTGTEAFF. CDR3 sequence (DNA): TGTGCCAGCAGTTTAACAGGGACGGGCACTGAAGCTTTCTTT.

This chain's CDR3 is CASSQDGGVVQPQHF. The CDR3 DNA sequence: TGCGCCAGCAGCCAAGATGGGGGGGTAGTTCAGCCCCAGCATTTT. J is TRBJ1-5 and V is TRBV4-3; D is possibly TRBD1 (5 bases). V was pared by 0 bases and J by 6 bases, with 12 bases between. Germline-derived CDR1 and CDR2 are LGHNA and YSLEER. The CDR3 runs to 15 residues.

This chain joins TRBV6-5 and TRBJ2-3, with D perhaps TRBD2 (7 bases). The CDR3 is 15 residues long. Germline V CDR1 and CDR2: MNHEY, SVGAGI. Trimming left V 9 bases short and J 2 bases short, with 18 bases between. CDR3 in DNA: TGTGCCAGAGGGGGACGGGGAGGGAACACAGATACGCAGTATTTT. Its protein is CARGGRGGNTDTQYF.

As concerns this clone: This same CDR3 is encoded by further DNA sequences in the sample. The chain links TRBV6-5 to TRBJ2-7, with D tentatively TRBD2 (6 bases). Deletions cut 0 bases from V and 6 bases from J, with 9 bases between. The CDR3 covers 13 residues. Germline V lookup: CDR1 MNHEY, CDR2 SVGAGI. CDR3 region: CASSYSYGSEQYF. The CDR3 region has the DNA TGTGCCAGCAGTTACTCGTACGGGAGCGAGCAGTACTTC.

CDR3 bases: TGTGCCTGGAGTATGGACAGGACCTACGAGCAGTACTTC. Amino acids: CAWSMDRTYEQYF. The chain links TRBV30 to TRBJ2-7; 7 bases line up with TRBD1. The V gene end was trimmed by 2 bases and the J gene end by 2 bases; junction bases not matched to a gene: 3. This CDR3 is built from 13 residues. Germline lookup yields CDR1 GTSNPN and CDR2 SVGIG (reference sequence).

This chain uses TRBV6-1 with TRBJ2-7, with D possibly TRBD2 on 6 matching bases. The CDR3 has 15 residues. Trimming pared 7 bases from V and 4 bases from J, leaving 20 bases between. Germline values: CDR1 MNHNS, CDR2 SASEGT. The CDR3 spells CASTPWGLEEYEQYF. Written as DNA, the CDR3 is TGTGCCAGCACCCCCTGGGGACTGGAGGAATACGAGCAGTACTTC.

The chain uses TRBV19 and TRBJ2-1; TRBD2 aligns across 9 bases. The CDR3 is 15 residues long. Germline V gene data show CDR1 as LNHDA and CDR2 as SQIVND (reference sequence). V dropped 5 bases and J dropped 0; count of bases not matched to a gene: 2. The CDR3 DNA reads TGTGCCAGTAGTGCTAGCGGGGACTCCTACAATGAGCAGTTCTTC. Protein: CASSASGDSYNEQFF.

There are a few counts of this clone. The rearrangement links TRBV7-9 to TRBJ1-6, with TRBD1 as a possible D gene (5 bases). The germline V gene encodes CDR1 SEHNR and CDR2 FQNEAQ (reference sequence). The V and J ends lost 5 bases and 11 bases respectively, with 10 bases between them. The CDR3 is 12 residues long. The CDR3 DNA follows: TGTGCCAGCAGCCCGGGGGACGCACCCCTCCACTTT. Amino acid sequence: CASSPGDAPLHF.

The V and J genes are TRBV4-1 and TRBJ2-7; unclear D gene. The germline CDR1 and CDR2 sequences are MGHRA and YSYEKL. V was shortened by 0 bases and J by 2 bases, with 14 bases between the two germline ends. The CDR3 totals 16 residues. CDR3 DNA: TGCGCCAGCAGCCAAGATGTTGAGGTCTTCCCCTACGAGCAGTACTTC. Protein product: CASSQDVEVFPYEQYF.

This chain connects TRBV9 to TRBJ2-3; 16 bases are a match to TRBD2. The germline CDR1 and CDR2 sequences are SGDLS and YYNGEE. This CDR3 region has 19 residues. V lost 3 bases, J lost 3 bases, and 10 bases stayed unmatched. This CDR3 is CASSAKGLAGGLGTDTQYF. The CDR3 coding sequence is TGTGCCAGCAGCGCAAAGGGACTAGCGGGGGGGCTAGGGACAGATACGCAGTATTTT.

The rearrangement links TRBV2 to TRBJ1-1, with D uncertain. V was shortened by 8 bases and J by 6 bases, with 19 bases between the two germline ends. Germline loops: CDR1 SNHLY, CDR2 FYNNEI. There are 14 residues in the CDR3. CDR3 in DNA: TGTGCCAGCCTTAGGGTCCCGGGGATCCCTGAAGCTTTCTTT. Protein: CASLRVPGIPEAFF.

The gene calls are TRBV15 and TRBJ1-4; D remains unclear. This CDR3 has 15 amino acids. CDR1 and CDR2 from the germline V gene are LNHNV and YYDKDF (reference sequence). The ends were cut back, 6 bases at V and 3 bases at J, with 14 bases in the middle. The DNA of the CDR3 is TGTGCCACCAGTCGGCCCTCACCGGCTAATGAAAAACTGTTTTTT. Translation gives CATSRPSPANEKLFF. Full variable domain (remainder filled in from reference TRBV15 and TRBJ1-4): DAMVIQNPRYQVTQFGKPVTLSCSQTLNHNVMYWYQQKSSQAPKLLFHYYDKDFNNEADTPDNFQSRRPNTSFCFLDIRSPGLGDTAMYLCATSRPSPANEKLFFGSGTQLSVL.

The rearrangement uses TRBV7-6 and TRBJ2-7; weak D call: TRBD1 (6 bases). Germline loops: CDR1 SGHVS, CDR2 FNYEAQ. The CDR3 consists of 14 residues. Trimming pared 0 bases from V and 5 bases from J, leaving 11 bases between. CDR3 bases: TGTGCCAGCAGCTTAGCAGGGGGTGTCGACGAGCAGTACTTC. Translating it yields CASSLAGGVDEQYF.

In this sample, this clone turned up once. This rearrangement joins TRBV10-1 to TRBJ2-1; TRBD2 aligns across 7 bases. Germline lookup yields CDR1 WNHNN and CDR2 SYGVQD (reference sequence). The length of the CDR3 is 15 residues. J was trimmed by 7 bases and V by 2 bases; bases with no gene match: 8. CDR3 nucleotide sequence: TGCGCCAGCAGTGAGGGAACGGGAGGAGGAAATGAGCAGTTCTTC. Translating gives CASSEGTGGGNEQFF.

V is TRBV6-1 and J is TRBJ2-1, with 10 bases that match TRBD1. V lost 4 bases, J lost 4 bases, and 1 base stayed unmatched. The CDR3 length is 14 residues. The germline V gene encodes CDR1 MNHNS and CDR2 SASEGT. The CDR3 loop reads CASSGTGGYNEQFF. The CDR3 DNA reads TGTGCCAGCAGTGGGACAGGGGGTTACAATGAGCAGTTCTTC.

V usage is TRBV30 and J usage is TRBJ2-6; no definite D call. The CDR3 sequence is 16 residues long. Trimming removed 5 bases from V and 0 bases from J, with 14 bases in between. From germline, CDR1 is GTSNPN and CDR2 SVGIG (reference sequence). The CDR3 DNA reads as TGTGCCTGGTTGGGTTTTCAAAGCTCTGGGGCCAACGTCCTGACTTTC. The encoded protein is CAWLGFQSSGANVLTF. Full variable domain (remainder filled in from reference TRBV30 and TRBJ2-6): SQTIHQWPATLVQPVGSPLSLECTVEGTSNPNLYWYRQAAGRGLQLLFYSVGIGQISSEVPQNLSASRPQDRQFILSSKKLLLSDSGFYLCAWLGFQSSGANVLTFGAGSRLTVL.

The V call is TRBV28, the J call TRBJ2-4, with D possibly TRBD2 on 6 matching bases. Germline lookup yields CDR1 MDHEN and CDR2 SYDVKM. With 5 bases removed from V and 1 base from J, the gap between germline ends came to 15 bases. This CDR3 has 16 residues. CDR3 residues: CASSTGRGRAKNIQYF. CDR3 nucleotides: TGTGCCAGCAGTACCGGCCGTGGGAGGGCCAAAAACATTCAGTACTTC.

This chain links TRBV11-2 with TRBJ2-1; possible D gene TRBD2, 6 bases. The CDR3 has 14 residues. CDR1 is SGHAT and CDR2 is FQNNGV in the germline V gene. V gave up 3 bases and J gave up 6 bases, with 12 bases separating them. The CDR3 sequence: CASSLGGSINEQFF. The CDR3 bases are TGTGCCAGCAGCTTGGGAGGCTCCATCAATGAGCAGTTCTTC. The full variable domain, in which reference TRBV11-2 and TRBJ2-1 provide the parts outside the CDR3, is EAGVAQSPRYKIIEKRQSVAFWCNPISGHATLYWYQQILGQGPKLLIQFQNNGVVDDSQLPKDRFSAERLKGVDSTLKIQPAKLEDSAVYLCASSLGGSINEQFFGPGTRLTVL.